This T cell receptor (beta chain) appears in the sequencing data of a study of blood T cells in healthy people across ages. The individuals who served as donors were healthy Caucasians living in Russia, aged about 6 to 100. Germline V gene sequence: CDR1 MNHNS, CDR2 SASEGT. This CDR3 has 16 residues. V dropped 5 bases and J dropped 3 bases, with 20 bases sitting between them. Next came a second PCR, run for about 7 to 12 cycles, which used a sample-barcoded 5' primer along with a J-beta primer mix. TCRdb re-derived calls from the 5' RACE reads in MiXCR, one entry per CDR3 protein. This repertoire shows fewer than 1,200,000 distinct CDR3 sequences, under 30% found once; its top ten account for about 0.8%. The same data also contributed to another study, on T cells of mothers and their children.

The sequenced sample was blood. This chain links TRBV6-1 with TRBJ2-7; D not certain. This TCR was sampled from a girl aged 2-10 years in good health. CDR3 bases: TGTGCCAGCAGTACGGGTGGGTGGCATTCTCTCTACGAGCAGTACTTC. Protein: CASSTGGWHSLYEQYF.